The rows below give T cell receptor beta chains drawn from one sample of a study of beta chain features in type 1 diabetes. Sequencing used immunoSEQ multiplex PCR; TCRdb keeps in-frame clones, though not all of them. The sample yields 300,000 to 350,000 clones, around a fifth seen once. Sample: naive CD4+ T cells from blood. These receptors all come from a woman between 18 and 30 years old in good health. Both conserved end residues are part of each CDR3. Each record gives: D gene, V gene, clone size, J gene, CDR3 protein, CDR3 DNA. The D gene is left open where the match is weak. Size is omitted from some rows. Given values are once, few, many or a class for expanded clones.

>.|TRBV7-9|few|TRBJ2-3
CASSAAGDRTDTQYF
TGTGCCAGCAGCGCCGCAGGGGATAGAACAGATACGCAGTATTTT
>.|TRBV10-3|.|TRBJ2-3
CAISESTGSTSTDTQYF
TGTGCCATCAGTGAGTCGACCGGGTCGACTAGCACAGATACGCAGTATTTT
>TRBD2|TRBV7-2|.|TRBJ2-1
CASSFPGTSGRRDEQFF
TGTGCCAGCAGCTTTCCCGGGACTAGCGGGAGGAGGGATGAGCAGTTCTTC
>TRBD2|TRBV5-1|.|TRBJ2-7
CASSLPTSGSYEQYF
TGCGCCAGCAGCTTGCCCACTAGCGGGAGCTACGAGCAGTACTTC
>TRBD1|TRBV5-8|.|TRBJ1-3
CASSFDRGYTIYF
TGTGCCAGCAGCTTCGACAGGGGATACACCATATATTTT
>.|TRBV4-1|few|TRBJ1-2
CASSQGIQGRAGGYTF
TGCGCCAGCAGCCAAGGGATCCAGGGTAGGGCTGGTGGCTACACCTTC
>.|TRBV11-3|.|TRBJ2-7
CASSAMDFYEQYF
TGTGCCAGCAGCGCAATGGACTTCTACGAGCAGTACTTC
>TRBD1|TRBV10-3|.|TRBJ2-7
CAIRGTGETHEQYF
TGTGCCATCAGGGGGACAGGGGAAACTCACGAGCAGTACTTC
>.|TRBV10-3|.|TRBJ1-1
CAISVSGNTEAFF
TGTGCCATCAGTGTATCAGGAAACACTGAAGCTTTCTTT
>.|TRBV5-1|.|TRBJ1-3
CASALGPVLEDTIYF
TGCGCCAGCGCTTTGGGTCCTGTCTTAGAGGACACCATATATTTT
>TRBD2|TRBV9|once|TRBJ2-7
CASSPASGGYEQYF
TGTGCCAGCAGCCCGGCTAGCGGGGGTTACGAGCAGTACTTC
>TRBD1|TRBV25-1|.|TRBJ2-7
CASSSTGTGDEQYF
TGTGCCAGCAGTTCTACCGGGACAGGGGACGAGCAGTACTTC
>.|TRBV5-6|.|TRBJ2-1
CASSLEEKEQFF
TGTGCCAGCAGCTTGGAGGAGAAGGAGCAGTTCTTC
>.|TRBV15|.|TRBJ1-1
CATSRDPQGHTEAFF
TGTGCCACCAGCAGAGACCCCCAGGGTCACACTGAAGCTTTCTTT
>.|TRBV9|.|TRBJ2-3
CASSPAEGGPSTQYF
TGTGCCAGCAGTCCCGCGGAGGGAGGACCGTCCACGCAGTATTTT
>.|TRBV14|.|TRBJ2-1
CASRPSGAYNEQFF
TGTGCCAGCAGACCGTCGGGGGCCTACAATGAGCAGTTCTTC
>TRBD1|TRBV5-6|.|TRBJ2-7
CASSLNRGTYEQYF
TGTGCCAGCAGCTTGAACAGGGGGACCTACGAGCAGTACTTC
>TRBD2|TRBV5-4|.|TRBJ2-3
CASSSSGGVLEDTQYF
TGTGCCAGCAGCTCCAGCGGGGGGGTTTTAGAAGATACGCAGTATTTT
>.|TRBV30|.|TRBJ2-5
CAWSVGVQETQYF
TGTGCCTGGAGTGTAGGGGTCCAAGAGACCCAGTACTTC
>.|TRBV25-1|.|TRBJ2-7
CASSEYGESTYEQYF
TGTGCCAGCAGTGAATACGGGGAATCGACCTACGAGCAGTACTTC
>TRBD1|TRBV12-5|.|TRBJ2-1
CASRLYRGQGPNEQFF
TGTGCTAGCCGACTCTACCGGGGACAGGGCCCCAATGAGCAGTTCTTC
>.|TRBV20-1|.|TRBJ2-7
CSARGHYEQYF
TGCAGTGCTAGGGGACACTACGAGCAGTACTTC
>TRBD1|TRBV18|.|TRBJ2-2
CASSPRQGRAGELFF
TGTGCCAGCTCACCACGACAGGGGCGCGCCGGGGAGCTGTTTTTT
>TRBD2|TRBV4-3|few|TRBJ2-5
CASSQDHGLAGGRRETQYF
TGCGCCAGCAGCCAAGATCACGGACTAGCGGGGGGCCGCCGGGAGACCCAGTACTTC
>.|TRBV2|.|TRBJ2-1
CASRQGLGNEQFF
TGTGCCAGCCGACAGGGACTAGGCAATGAGCAGTTCTTC
>TRBD1|TRBV4-1|.|TRBJ2-3
CASSRTGHQYF
TGCGCCAGCAGCCGGACAGGGCATCAGTATTTT
>.|TRBV5-4|few|TRBJ2-1
CASSLGGSSVYNEQFF
TGTGCCAGCAGCTTGGGCGGGTCTAGCGTCTACAATGAGCAGTTCTTC
>.|TRBV30|.|TRBJ1-3
CAWNVRSGNTIYF
TGTGCCTGGAACGTTCGGTCCGGAAACACCATATATTTT
>TRBD1|TRBV7-9|few|TRBJ1-2
CASSLGQGGGYTF
TGTGCCAGCAGCCTTGGACAGGGCGGAGGCTACACCTTC
>TRBD2|TRBV9|.|TRBJ2-1
CASSGLAGVPNEQFF
TGTGCCAGCAGCGGGTTAGCGGGAGTCCCCAATGAGCAGTTCTTC
>.|TRBV7-9|.|TRBJ1-1
CASSFREAEAFF
TGTGCCAGCAGCTTCCGAGAGGCTGAAGCTTTCTTT
>.|TRBV5-6|.|TRBJ2-5
CASSLQETQYF
TGTGCCAGCAGCCTACAAGAGACCCAGTACTTC
>TRBD2|TRBV7-3|.|TRBJ2-2
CASSSWTSGREELFF
TGTGCCAGCAGCTCTTGGACTAGCGGGAGAGAGGAGCTGTTTTTT
>.|TRBV5-4|few|TRBJ2-1
CASSLAGNEQFF
TGTGCCAGCAGCTTGGCCGGGAATGAGCAGTTCTTC
>.|TRBV19|few|TRBJ1-5
CASSIETGGQPQHF
TGTGCCAGTAGTATAGAGACAGGCGGTCAGCCCCAGCATTTT
>TRBD2|TRBV10-3|.|TRBJ2-1
CAISILAEYNEQFF
TGTGCCATCAGCATACTAGCGGAGTACAATGAGCAGTTCTTC
>.|TRBV30|few|TRBJ1-2
CAWSVGGGGYGYTF
TGTGCCTGGAGTGTAGGGGGTGGAGGCTATGGCTACACCTTC
>TRBD1|TRBV29-1|few|TRBJ2-7
CSAGQPPYEQYF
TGCAGCGCGGGACAGCCTCCCTACGAGCAGTACTTC
>TRBD1|TRBV9|.|TRBJ1-4
CASSLGTGTEKLFF
TGTGCCAGCAGTTTGGGGACAGGGACTGAAAAACTGTTTTTT
>TRBD2|TRBV4-1|few|TRBJ2-1
CASSQPRERYNEQFF
TGCGCCAGCAGCCAGCCGCGGGAGAGGTACAATGAGCAGTTCTTC
>.|TRBV30|.|TRBJ1-6
CARRVNYNSPLHF
TGTGCTCGTCGGGTTAACTATAATTCACCCCTCCACTTT
>.|TRBV9|.|TRBJ1-1
CASSHSTSEAEAFF
TGTGCCAGCAGCCATTCTACCTCCGAGGCGGAAGCTTTCTTT
>TRBD1|TRBV20-1|.|TRBJ1-2
CSAKGAGYTF
TGCAGTGCTAAGGGGGCTGGCTACACCTTC
>TRBD2|TRBV5-4|.|TRBJ2-3
CASSSSGGEDTQYF
TGTGCCAGCAGCTCTAGCGGGGGCGAAGATACGCAGTATTTT
>TRBD1|TRBV9|few|TRBJ2-7
CASSPRTGGSYEQYF
TGTGCCAGCAGCCCTCGGACAGGGGGCTCTTACGAGCAGTACTTC
>.|TRBV7-9|few|TRBJ2-3
CASSHSGSGGTDTQYF
TGTGCCAGCAGCCATAGTGGGAGTGGTGGCACAGATACGCAGTATTTT
>.|TRBV27|.|TRBJ1-4
CASPGAEKLFF
TGTGCCAGCCCAGGGGCGGAAAAACTGTTTTTT
>.|TRBV7-9|many|TRBJ2-7
CASSFSYEQYF
TGTGCCAGCAGCTTTAGCTACGAGCAGTACTTC
>.|TRBV7-9|few|TRBJ1-6
CASSPPWGDLHF
TGTGCCAGCAGCCCCCCCTGGGGGGACCTCCACTTT
>TRBD1|TRBV4-2|.|TRBJ2-7
CASSQDRGQGREQYF
TGTGCCAGCAGCCAAGATAGGGGACAGGGGCGCGAGCAGTACTTC
>TRBD1|TRBV7-2|.|TRBJ2-1
CASSSDRGWDNEQFF
TGTGCCAGCAGCTCCGACAGGGGATGGGACAATGAGCAGTTCTTC
>.|TRBV25-1|.|TRBJ2-2
CASSDDLNTGELFF
TGTGCCAGCAGTGACGATCTAAACACCGGGGAGCTGTTTTTT